This section outlines one T cell receptor (beta chain) sequence together with its context. Its specificity is unknown. One junction end disagrees with the germline gene, perhaps due to a read error. This record comes from a study of T cell repertoires in cytomegalovirus infection. For the study at large: It was recently identified HLA-C-restricted and well-studied HLA-B-restricted CMV epitopes that the study used. Evidence of both CMV infection and a matching HLA type came from public TCR beta signatures.

A single record per CDR3 protein comes from TCRdb applying MiXCR to the reads. The sample lists around 710,000 distinct CDR3 sequences; about 27% were seen once. Study-level findings and limits: The cumulative frequency of public TCR beta families distinguished individuals who carried CMV together with the relevant HLA.

The CDR3 is made up of 12 amino acids. Germline-derived CDR1 and CDR2 are MDHEN and SYDVKM. The source is a human donor in good health (CMV status not recorded). Some clones in this sample may be carry-over from other donors' samples. The chain couples TRBV28 to TRBJ2-7, with 8 bases identical to TRBD2. This material consisted of cultured CD8+ T cells from PBMCs, taken from culture after CMV antigen stimulation. The CDR3 region is CASSSIRTSRDF. The DNA for the CDR3 is TGTGCCAGCAGTTCCATAAGGACTAGCCGGGACTTC.